This passage covers 21 T cell receptor beta chains from one sample sequenced in a study of persistence of HIV-infected CD4 T cells. Stimulation used approximately 9.1 ug/mL lysate from CMV-infected fibroblasts. Sorted nonresponding memory CD4+ T cells were CD40L-negative, CD69-negative, CD45RO-high. No antigen is known for these receptors. Sequencing used immunoSEQ version 4 in survey mode. Sequenced by immunoSEQ multiplex PCR; TCRdb stores in-frame clones only, minus some. The sample includes fewer than 40,000 clones, more than 75% of them seen just once. The starting material was CD4+ T cells sorted from PBMCs after roughly 18-hour stimulation, obtained from a patient who received antiretroviral therapy. The receptors derive from an adult woman with HIV who was CMV-seropositive.

The CDR3 sequence is CASSAGTSGSSGKQYF. The DNA for the CDR3 is TGTGCCAGCAGCGCCGGGACTAGCGGGAGTTCCGGTAAGCAGTACTTC. The rearrangement uses TRBV7-9 and TRBJ2-7; 14 bases match TRBD2. Germline V gene sequence: CDR1 SEHNR, CDR2 FQNEAQ (reference sequence). The CDR3 contains 16 residues. Germline trimming cut 5 bases from V and 8 bases from J; bases unmatched to any gene: 11.

The chain is built from TRBV11-3 and TRBJ2-3, with 13 bases aligning to TRBD2. Germline CDR1 reads SGHNT; CDR2 reads YENEEA. The CDR3 runs 18 residues. V dropped 4 bases and J dropped 1; count of bases not matched to a gene: 8. The CDR3 sequence: CASSSGLAGASRTDTQYF. The DNA for the CDR3 is TGTGCCAGCAGCTCCGGACTAGCGGGGGCCTCTCGCACAGATACGCAGTATTTT.

This clone has just a few counts. The chain links TRBV7-3 to TRBJ2-3; D not resolved. Germline V gene data show CDR1 as SGHTA and CDR2 as FQGTGA. The CDR3 spans 14 residues. V gave up 0 bases and J gave up 6 bases, with 10 bases separating them. The CDR3 nucleotides are TGTGCCAGCAGCTTAACTGGTGGGCGGGATACGCAGTATTTT. Its protein is CASSLTGGRDTQYF. Full variable domain (missing parts from reference TRBV7-3 and TRBJ2-3): GAGVSQTPSNKVTEKGKYVELRCDPISGHTALYWYRQSLGQGPEFLIYFQGTGAADDSGLPNDRFFAVRPEGSVSTLKIQRTERGDSAVYLCASSLTGGRDTQYFGPGTRLTVL.

V gene TRBV11-1 combines with J gene TRBJ2-7, with D unresolved. V was pared by 4 bases and J by 4 bases, with 5 bases between. From germline, CDR1 is SGHAT and CDR2 FQDESV (reference sequence). The CDR3 is 11 amino acids. CDR3 nucleotide sequence: TGTGCCAGCAGCTCGCAGTACGAGCAGTACTTC. Its protein is CASSSQYEQYF. Full variable domain (rest looked up from reference TRBV11-1 and TRBJ2-7): EAEVAQSPRYKITEKSQAVAFWCDPISGHATLYWYRQILGQGPELLVQFQDESVVDDSQLPKDRFSAERLKGVDSTLKIQPAELGDSAMYLCASSSQYEQYFGPGTRLTVT.

CDR3 in amino acids: CASSLGTSNYNEQFF. The DNA for the CDR3 is TGTGCCAGCAGCTTAGGGACTAGTAACTACAATGAGCAGTTCTTC. This chain links TRBV7-3 with TRBJ2-1; TRBD2 agrees at 8 bases. Germline-derived CDR1 and CDR2 are SGHTA and FQGTGA. The CDR3 runs to 15 residues. Trimming at V came to 2 bases and at J to 3 bases, leaving 3 bases not matched to a gene.

The chain is built from TRBV30 and TRBJ2-2; TRBD2 matches at 8 bases. V lost 7 bases, J lost 4 bases, and 8 bases stayed unmatched. Per the germline V gene, CDR1 is GTSNPN and CDR2 is SVGIG (reference sequence). CDR3 length: 14 amino acids. CDR3 amino acids: CAYSGARGTGELFF. CDR3 nucleotide sequence: TGTGCCTATAGCGGGGCCCGGGGCACCGGGGAGCTGTTTTTT.

The chain is built from TRBV7-2 and TRBJ1-2, with D tentatively TRBD1 (6 bases). Trimming took 5 bases from V and 5 from J, leaving 18 bases between them. The CDR3 length is 15 residues. Germline CDR1 and CDR2: SGHTA and FQGNSA. CDR3 sequence: CASSLWTRGQYGYTF. The CDR3 nucleotides are TGTGCCAGCAGCCTCTGGACAAGAGGACAGTATGGCTACACCTTC.

The sample holds one count of this clone. The CDR3 sequence: CASSPQGIEAFF. The CDR3 nucleotides read TGTGCCAGCAGCCCCCAGGGGATTGAAGCTTTCTTT. The chain has TRBV7-2 and TRBJ1-1; maybe TRBD1 (6 bases). Germline V gene sequence: CDR1 SGHTA, CDR2 FQGNSA. V gave up 5 bases and J gave up 7 bases, with 11 bases separating them. The CDR3 runs 12 residues.

The chain is built from TRBV6-6 and TRBJ2-1, with 8 nucleotides matching TRBD2. Germline CDR1 and CDR2: MNHNY and SVGAGI (reference sequence). The CDR3 spans 13 residues. The V gene end was trimmed by 8 bases and the J gene end by 6 bases; junction bases not matched to a gene: 6. CDR3 loop: CASGRGLGNEQFF. CDR3 bases: TGTGCCAGCGGGCGGGGACTAGGCAATGAGCAGTTCTTC.

V gene TRBV15 combines with J gene TRBJ1-5, with D perhaps matching TRBD1 (5 bases). The CDR3 covers 16 residues. CDR1 and CDR2 from the germline V gene are LNHNV and YYDKDF (reference sequence). V was trimmed by 3 bases and J by 4 bases, leaving 16 bases between them. The CDR3 here is CATSSPQGRGNQPQHF. CDR3 nucleotide sequence: TGTGCCACCAGCAGCCCTCAGGGTCGGGGGAATCAGCCCCAGCATTTT.

V is TRBV2 and J is TRBJ2-6; 7 nucleotides line up with TRBD2. CDR3 length: 14 residues. In germline, CDR1 is SNHLY, CDR2 FYNNEI. V gave up 8 bases and J gave up 4 bases; unmatched junction bases: 5. CDR3 coding DNA: TGTGCCAGCTGGGGGGGATCAGGGGCCAACGTCCTGACTTTC. Encoded protein: CASWGGSGANVLTF.

The chain links TRBV21-1 to TRBJ1-2; the table's D call, TRBD1, has no DNA check behind it. TRBV21-1 constitutes a pseudogene. The CDR3 covers 14 residues. The DNA for the CDR3 is TGTGCCAGCAGAACGGGACAGGGGGACTATGGCTACACCTTC. This codes for CASRTGQGDYGYTF.

Only one count was recorded for this clone. This chain uses TRBV2 with TRBJ2-3; D is ambiguous. The V gene lost 4 bases and the J gene lost 2 bases, with 13 bases spanning the gap. Germline V gives CDR1 SNHLY, CDR2 FYNNEI. The CDR3 has 15 amino acids. CDR3 residues: CASSGQTIFTDTQYF. DNA for the CDR3: TGTGCCAGCAGTGGTCAGACAATTTTCACAGATACGCAGTATTTT.

This sequence joins TRBV7-2 and TRBJ2-7; D might be TRBD2 (6 bases). The CDR3 totals 14 residues. V lost 1 base, J lost 6 bases, and 13 bases lay in between. Germline CDR1 reads SGHTA; CDR2 reads FQGNSA. CDR3 nucleotides: TGTGCCAGCAGCTTAGACGGGGGACGTCGCGAGCAGTACTTC. Encoded protein: CASSLDGGRREQYF.

V and J are TRBV6-5 and TRBJ2-7; D is possibly TRBD1 (6 bases). Trimming took off 6 bases at V and 6 bases at J, with 21 bases between the two ends. The CDR3 length is 15 residues. CDR1 and CDR2 from the germline V gene are MNHEY and SVGAGI. CDR3 nucleotides: TGTGCCAGCAGGTCTACAGGGTTTGGGCTGGGCGAGCAGTACTTC. It is translated as CASRSTGFGLGEQYF.

This chain links TRBV16 with TRBJ2-3; 7 nucleotides line up with TRBD1. The CDR3 is made up of 15 amino acids. Looked up from germline, CDR1 is KGHSY and CDR2 is FQNENV. Germline trimming cut 3 bases from V and 0 bases from J; bases unmatched to any gene: 3. As DNA, the CDR3 is TGTGCCAGCAGCCATAGGGACAGCAGCACAGATACGCAGTATTTT. It yields the protein CASSHRDSSTDTQYF.

The chain joins TRBV13 to TRBJ1-1, with 8 nucleotides matching TRBD1. Losses at the gene ends were 2 bases for V and 1 base for J; bases not matched to a gene: 15. In germline, CDR1 is PRHDT, CDR2 FYEKMQ (reference sequence). CDR3 length: 19 residues. The CDR3 is CASSLYPRTGTGWNTEAFF. The CDR3 nucleotides are TGTGCCAGCAGCTTATATCCCCGGACAGGGACTGGGTGGAACACTGAAGCTTTCTTT.

The chain recombines TRBV18 with TRBJ1-1; TRBD1 matches at 7 bases. After removal of 3 bases from V and 5 bases from J, the junction contained 3 bases not matched to a gene. Germline CDR1 is KGHSH and CDR2 is LQKENI. This CDR3 spans 13 amino acids. The CDR3 DNA follows: TGTGCCAGCTCACCCGACAGGGCTACTGAAGCTTTCTTT. This codes for CASSPDRATEAFF.

This clone was recorded a few times. J is TRBJ1-1 and V is TRBV14; D is uncertain. CDR1 and CDR2 (germline): SGHDN, FVKESK. This CDR3 has 15 residues. V gave up 6 bases and J gave up 1 base, with 15 bases separating them. This CDR3 is CASSPLGPWNTEAFF. CDR3 DNA: TGTGCCAGCAGTCCCCTCGGACCGTGGAACACTGAAGCTTTCTTT. Full variable domain (missing parts from reference TRBV14 and TRBJ1-1): EAGVTQFPSHSVIEKGQTVTLRCDPISGHDNLYWYRRVMGKEIKFLLHFVKESKQDESGMPNNRFLAERTGGTYSTLKVQPAELEDSGVYFCASSPLGPWNTEAFFGQGTRLTVV.

This clone came up once. The chain carries TRBV28 and TRBJ2-1; 12 bases match TRBD2. Germline V gives CDR1 MDHEN, CDR2 SYDVKM. The CDR3 length is 15 residues. Trimming took 6 bases from V and 5 from J; bases not matched to a gene: 5. The CDR3 DNA sequence: TGTGCCAGCAGCCGAGGACTAGCGGGACACAATGAGCAGTTCTTC. This sequence encodes CASSRGLAGHNEQFF.

This clone showed up just a few times. CDR3 amino acids: CASSQANPRAEAFF. CDR3 DNA: TGCGCCAGCAGCCAAGCGAATCCTCGCGCTGAAGCTTTCTTT. This chain uses TRBV4-1 with TRBJ1-1; D gene ambiguous. The CDR3 length is 14 residues. CDR1 and CDR2 from the germline V gene are MGHRA and YSYEKL. V lost 1 base to trimming and J lost 6 bases, with 12 bases between them.